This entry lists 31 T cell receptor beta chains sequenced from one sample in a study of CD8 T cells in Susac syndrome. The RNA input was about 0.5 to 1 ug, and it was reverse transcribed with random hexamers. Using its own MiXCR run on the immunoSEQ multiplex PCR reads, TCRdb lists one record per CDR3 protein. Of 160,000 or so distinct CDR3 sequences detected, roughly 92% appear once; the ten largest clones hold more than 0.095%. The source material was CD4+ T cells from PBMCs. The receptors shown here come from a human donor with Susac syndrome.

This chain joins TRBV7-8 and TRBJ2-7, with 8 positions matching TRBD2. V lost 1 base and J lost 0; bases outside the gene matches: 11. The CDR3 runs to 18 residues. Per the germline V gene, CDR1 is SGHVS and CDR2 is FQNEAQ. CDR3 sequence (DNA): TGTGCCAGCAGCTTAGGGCTAGCGGGTGAAACGAGCTCCTACGAGCAGTACTTC. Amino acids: CASSLGLAGETSSYEQYF.

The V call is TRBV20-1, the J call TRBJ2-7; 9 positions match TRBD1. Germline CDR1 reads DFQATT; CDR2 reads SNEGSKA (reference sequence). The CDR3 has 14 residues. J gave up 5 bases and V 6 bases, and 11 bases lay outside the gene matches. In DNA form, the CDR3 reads TGCAGTGCCTCAGAAACAGGGGGCAGGGACGAGCAGTACTTC. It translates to CSASETGGRDEQYF.

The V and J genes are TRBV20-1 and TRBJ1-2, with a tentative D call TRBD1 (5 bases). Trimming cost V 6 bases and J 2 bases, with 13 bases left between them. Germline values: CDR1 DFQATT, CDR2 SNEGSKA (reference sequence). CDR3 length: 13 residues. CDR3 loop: CSAEGRVNYGYTF. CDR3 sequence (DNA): TGCAGTGCCGAGGGACGGGTGAACTATGGCTACACCTTC.

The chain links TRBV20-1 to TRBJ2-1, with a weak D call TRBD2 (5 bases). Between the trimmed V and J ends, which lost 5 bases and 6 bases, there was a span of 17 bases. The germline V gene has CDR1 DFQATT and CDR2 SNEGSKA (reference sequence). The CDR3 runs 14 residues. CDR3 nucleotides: TGCAGTGCTGCTGCGCCGGGGATTGTCAATGAGCAGTTCTTC. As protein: CSAAAPGIVNEQFF.

CDR3: CASSLGRARDTEAFF. The CDR3, as DNA: TGTGCCAGCAGCTTAGGCCGGGCGCGGGACACTGAAGCTTTCTTT. The gene calls are TRBV7-3 and TRBJ1-1; D is uncertain. The V end was cut by 2 bases, the J end by 3 bases, with 13 bases between. The CDR3 spans 15 residues. From germline, CDR1 is SGHTA and CDR2 FQGTGA.

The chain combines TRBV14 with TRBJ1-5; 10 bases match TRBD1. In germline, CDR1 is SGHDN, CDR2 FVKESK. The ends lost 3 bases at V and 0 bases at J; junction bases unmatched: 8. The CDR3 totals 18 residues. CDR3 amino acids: CASSQGGQGVSSNQPQHF. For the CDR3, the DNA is TGTGCCAGCAGCCAGGGAGGACAGGGGGTTAGTAGCAATCAGCCCCAGCATTTT.

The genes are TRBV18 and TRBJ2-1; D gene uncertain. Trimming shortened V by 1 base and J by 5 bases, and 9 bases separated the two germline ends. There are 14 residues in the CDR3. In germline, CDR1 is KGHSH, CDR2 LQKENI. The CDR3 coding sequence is TGTGCCAGCTCACCACTAACAGACAACAATGAGCAGTTCTTC. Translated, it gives CASSPLTDNNEQFF.

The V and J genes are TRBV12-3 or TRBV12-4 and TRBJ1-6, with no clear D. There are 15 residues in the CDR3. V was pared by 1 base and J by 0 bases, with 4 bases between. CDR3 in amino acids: CASSLGGSYNSPLHF. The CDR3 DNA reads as TGTGCCAGCAGTTTAGGCGGCTCCTATAATTCACCCCTCCACTTT.

The CDR3 is CSGRDVNEKLFF. CDR3 nucleotides: TGCAGCGGCCGGGACGTTAATGAAAAACTGTTTTTT. V is TRBV29-1 and J is TRBJ1-4; tentative D call: TRBD1 (5 bases). The CDR3 has 12 amino acids. V lost 7 bases and J lost 4, with 10 bases in between. CDR1 is SQVTM, CDR2 ANQGSEA, per germline.

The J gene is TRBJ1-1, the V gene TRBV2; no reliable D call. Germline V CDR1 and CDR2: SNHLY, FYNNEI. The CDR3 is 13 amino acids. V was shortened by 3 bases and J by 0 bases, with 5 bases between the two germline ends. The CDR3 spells CASSEGVNTEAFF. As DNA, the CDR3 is TGTGCCAGCAGTGAGGGAGTGAACACTGAAGCTTTCTTT.

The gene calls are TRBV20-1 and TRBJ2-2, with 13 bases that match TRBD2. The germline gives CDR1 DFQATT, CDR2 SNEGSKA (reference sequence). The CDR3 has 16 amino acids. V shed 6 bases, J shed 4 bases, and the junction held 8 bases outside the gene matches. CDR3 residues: CSATTSGGPGTGELFF. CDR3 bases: TGCAGTGCAACGACTAGCGGGGGGCCAGGCACCGGGGAGCTGTTTTTT.

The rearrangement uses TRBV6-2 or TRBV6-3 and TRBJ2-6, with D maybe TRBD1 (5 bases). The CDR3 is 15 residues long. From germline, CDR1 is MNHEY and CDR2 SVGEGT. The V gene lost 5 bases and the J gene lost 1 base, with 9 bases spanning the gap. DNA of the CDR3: TGTGCCAGCAGTCCCGCAGGGTCTGGGGCCAACGTCCTGACTTTC. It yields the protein CASSPAGSGANVLTF.

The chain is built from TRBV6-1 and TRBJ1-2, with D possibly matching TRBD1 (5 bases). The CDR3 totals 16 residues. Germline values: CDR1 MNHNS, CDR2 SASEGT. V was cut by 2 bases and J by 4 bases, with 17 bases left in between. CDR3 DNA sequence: TGTGCCAGCAGTGAACCACAGGTTGGCAAGGGCTATGGCTACACCTTC. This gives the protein CASSEPQVGKGYGYTF.

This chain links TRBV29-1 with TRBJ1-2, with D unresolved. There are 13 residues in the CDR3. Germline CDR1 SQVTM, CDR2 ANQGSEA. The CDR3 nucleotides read TGCAGGGCAAAAGCCACCCCTAACTATGGCTACACCTTC. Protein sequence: CRAKATPNYGYTF.

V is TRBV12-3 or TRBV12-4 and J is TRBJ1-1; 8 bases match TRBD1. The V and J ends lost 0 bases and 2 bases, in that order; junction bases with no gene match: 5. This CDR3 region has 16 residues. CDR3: CASSLARTGPNTEAFF. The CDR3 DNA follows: TGTGCCAGCAGTTTAGCGAGGACAGGGCCTAACACTGAAGCTTTCTTT.

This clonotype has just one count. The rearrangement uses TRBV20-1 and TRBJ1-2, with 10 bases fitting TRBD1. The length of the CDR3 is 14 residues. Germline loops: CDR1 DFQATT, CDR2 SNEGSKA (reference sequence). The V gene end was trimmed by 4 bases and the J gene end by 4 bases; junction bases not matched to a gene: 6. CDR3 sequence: CSAKDRGRGYGYTF. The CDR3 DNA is TGCAGTGCTAAAGACAGGGGGCGCGGCTATGGCTACACCTTC.

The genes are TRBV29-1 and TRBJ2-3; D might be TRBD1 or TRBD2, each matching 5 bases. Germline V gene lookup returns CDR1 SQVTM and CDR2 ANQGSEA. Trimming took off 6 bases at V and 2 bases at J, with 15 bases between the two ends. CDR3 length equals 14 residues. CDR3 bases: TGCAGCGTCAAAAGACAGAGGGACACAGATACGCAGTATTTT. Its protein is CSVKRQRDTDTQYF.

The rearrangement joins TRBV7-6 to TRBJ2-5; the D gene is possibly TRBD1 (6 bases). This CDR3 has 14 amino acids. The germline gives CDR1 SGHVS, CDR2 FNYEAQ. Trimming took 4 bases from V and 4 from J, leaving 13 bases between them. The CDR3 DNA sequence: TGTGCCAGCAGCTCTACGGACAGCAGAGAGACCCAGTACTTC. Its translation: CASSSTDSRETQYF.

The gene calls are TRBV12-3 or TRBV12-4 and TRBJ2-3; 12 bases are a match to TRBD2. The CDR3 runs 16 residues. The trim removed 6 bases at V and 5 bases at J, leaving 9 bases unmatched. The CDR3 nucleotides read TGTGCCAGCAGGCAGCTAGCGGGGGGGCCCGGAGATACGCAGTATTTT. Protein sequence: CASRQLAGGPGDTQYF.

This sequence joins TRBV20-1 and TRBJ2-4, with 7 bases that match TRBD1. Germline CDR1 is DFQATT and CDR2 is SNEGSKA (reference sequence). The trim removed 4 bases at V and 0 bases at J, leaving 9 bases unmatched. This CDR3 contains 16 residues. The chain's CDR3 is CSANEGQTLAKNIQYF. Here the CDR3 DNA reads TGCAGTGCTAACGAGGGACAGACCCTAGCCAAAAACATTCAGTACTTC.

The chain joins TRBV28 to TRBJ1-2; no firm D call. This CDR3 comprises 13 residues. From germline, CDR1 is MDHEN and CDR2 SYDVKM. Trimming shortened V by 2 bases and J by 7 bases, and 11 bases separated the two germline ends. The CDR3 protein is CASSLGLGSGYTF. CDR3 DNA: TGTGCCAGCAGTTTAGGCCTTGGCTCTGGCTACACCTTC.

CDR3 protein: CASSSGLVNYGYTF. The CDR3 bases are TGTGCCAGCAGCTCCGGACTGGTTAACTATGGCTACACCTTC. The rearrangement uses TRBV11-2 and TRBJ1-2; D is unresolved. The CDR3 covers 14 residues. Germline-derived CDR1 and CDR2 are SGHAT and FQNNGV. The V gene lost 4 bases and the J gene lost 1 base, with 10 bases spanning the gap.

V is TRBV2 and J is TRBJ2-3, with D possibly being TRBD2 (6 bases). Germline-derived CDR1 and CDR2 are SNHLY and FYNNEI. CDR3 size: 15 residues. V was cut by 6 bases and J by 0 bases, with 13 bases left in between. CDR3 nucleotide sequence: TGTGCCAGCAGCCGACTAGAAACTAGCACAGATACGCAGTATTTT. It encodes CASSRLETSTDTQYF.

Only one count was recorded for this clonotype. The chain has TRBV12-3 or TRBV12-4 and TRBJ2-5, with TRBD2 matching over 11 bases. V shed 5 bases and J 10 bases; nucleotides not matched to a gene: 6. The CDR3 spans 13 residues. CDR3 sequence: CASSRTSGRDQYF. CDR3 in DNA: TGTGCCAGCAGTCGAACTAGCGGGAGAGACCAGTACTTC.

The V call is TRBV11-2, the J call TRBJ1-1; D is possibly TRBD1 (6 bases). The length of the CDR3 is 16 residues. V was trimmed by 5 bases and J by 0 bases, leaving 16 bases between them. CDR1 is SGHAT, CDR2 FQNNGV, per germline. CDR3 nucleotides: TGTGCCAGCAGCCTACCGGACAGTCTCATGAACACTGAAGCTTTCTTT. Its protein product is CASSLPDSLMNTEAFF.

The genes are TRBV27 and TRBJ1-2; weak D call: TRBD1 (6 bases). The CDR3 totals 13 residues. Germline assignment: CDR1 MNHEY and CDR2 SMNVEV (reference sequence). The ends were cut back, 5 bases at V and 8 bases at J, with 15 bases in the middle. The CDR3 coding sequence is TGTGCCAGCAGTCCTCGACAGGTCCGGGGCTACACCTTC. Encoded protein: CASSPRQVRGYTF.

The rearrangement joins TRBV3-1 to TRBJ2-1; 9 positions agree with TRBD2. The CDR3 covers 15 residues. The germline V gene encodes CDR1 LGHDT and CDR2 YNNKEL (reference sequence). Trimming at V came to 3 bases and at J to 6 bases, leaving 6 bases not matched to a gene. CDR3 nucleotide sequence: TGTGCCAGCAGCCACGCGGGGGGGGCGGGCAATGAGCAGTTCTTC. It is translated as CASSHAGGAGNEQFF.

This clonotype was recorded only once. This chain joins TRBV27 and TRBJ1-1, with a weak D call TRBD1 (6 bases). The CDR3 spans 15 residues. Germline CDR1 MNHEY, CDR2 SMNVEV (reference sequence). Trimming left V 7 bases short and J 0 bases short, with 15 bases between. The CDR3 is CASIPKGGMNTEAFF. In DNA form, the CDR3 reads TGTGCCAGCATCCCTAAAGGGGGGATGAACACTGAAGCTTTCTTT.

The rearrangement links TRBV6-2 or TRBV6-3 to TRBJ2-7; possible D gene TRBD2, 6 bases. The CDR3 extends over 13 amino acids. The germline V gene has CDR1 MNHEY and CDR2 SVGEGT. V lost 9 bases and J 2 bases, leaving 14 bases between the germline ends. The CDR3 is CASSGLQTYEQYF. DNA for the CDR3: TGTGCCAGTTCGGGACTTCAAACCTACGAGCAGTACTTC.

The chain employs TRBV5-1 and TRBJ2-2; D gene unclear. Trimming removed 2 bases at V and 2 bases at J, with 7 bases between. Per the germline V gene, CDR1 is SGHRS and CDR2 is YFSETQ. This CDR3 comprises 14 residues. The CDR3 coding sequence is TGCGCCAGCAGCTTAACAAGTAACACCGGGGAGCTGTTTTTT. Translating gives CASSLTSNTGELFF.

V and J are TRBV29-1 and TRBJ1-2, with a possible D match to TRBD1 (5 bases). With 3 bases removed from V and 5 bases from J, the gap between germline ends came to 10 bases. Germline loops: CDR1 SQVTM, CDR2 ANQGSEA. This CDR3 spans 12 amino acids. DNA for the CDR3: TGCAGCGTTGAGGTGGCAGGGTATGGCTACACCTTC. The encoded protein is CSVEVAGYGYTF.